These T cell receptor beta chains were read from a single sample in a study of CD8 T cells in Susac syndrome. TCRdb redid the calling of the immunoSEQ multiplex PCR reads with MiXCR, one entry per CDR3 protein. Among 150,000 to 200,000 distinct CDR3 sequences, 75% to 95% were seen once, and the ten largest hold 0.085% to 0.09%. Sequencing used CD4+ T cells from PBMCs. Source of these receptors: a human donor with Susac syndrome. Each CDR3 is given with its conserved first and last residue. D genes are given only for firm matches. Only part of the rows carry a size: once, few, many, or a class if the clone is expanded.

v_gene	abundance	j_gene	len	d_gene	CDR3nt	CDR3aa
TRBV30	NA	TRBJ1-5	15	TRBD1	TGTGCCTGGAGACGGACAGGGGATGGATATCAGCCCCAGCATTTT	CAWRRTGDGYQPQHF
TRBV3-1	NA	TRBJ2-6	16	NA	TGTGCCAGCAGCCAAGAATCCAGGTATGGGGCCAACGTCCTGACTTTC	CASSQESRYGANVLTF
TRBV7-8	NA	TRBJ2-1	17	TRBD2	TGTGCCAGCAGCTCCCTTCCCGGGGGGAAGCTTTACAATGAGCAGTTCTTC	CASSSLPGGKLYNEQFF
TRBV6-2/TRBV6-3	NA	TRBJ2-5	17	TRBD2	TGTGCCAGCAGTTACCGGCAAGCGGGAGCCGGGGAAGAGACCCAGTACTTC	CASSYRQAGAGEETQYF
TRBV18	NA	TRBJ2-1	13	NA	TGTGCCAGCTCACCTGGGGCATACAATGAGCAGTTCTTC	CASSPGAYNEQFF
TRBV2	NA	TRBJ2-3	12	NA	TGTGCCAGCAGTGAAGGTCCAACTACGCAGTATTTT	CASSEGPTTQYF
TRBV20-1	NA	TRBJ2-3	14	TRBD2	TGCAGTGCTAAAGGAGCGGGGGCTACAGATACGCAGTATTTT	CSAKGAGATDTQYF
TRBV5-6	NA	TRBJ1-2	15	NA	TGTGCCAGCAGCATAATCAGTCAACACTCATATGGCTACACCTTC	CASSIISQHSYGYTF
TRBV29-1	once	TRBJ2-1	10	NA	TGCAGCGGCCTGCGGGATGAGCAGTTCTTC	CSGLRDEQFF
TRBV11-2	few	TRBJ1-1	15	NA	TGTGCCAGCAGCTTAGCTGAGGGTAGTTACACTGAAGCTTTCTTT	CASSLAEGSYTEAFF
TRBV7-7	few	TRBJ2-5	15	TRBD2	TGTGCTAGCAGTTTGGGGCTAGCGGGACAAGAGACCCAGTACTTC	CASSLGLAGQETQYF
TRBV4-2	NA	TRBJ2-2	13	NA	TGTGCCAGCAGCCAAGCCCTCGAAGGGGAGCTGTTTTTT	CASSQALEGELFF
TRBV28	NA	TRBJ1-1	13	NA	TGTGCCAGCAGATACAGGGTGAACACTGAAGCTTTCTTT	CASRYRVNTEAFF
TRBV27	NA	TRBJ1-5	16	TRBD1	TGTGCCAGCAGTATAAGGGGACAGGGAAGCAATCAGCCCCAGCATTTT	CASSIRGQGSNQPQHF
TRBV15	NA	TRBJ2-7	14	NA	TGTGCCACCAGCTATGCACAGGGTGGGGTAGAGCAGTACTTC	CATSYAQGGVEQYF
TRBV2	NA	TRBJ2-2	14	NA	TGTGCCAGCAGTGATGTCACTAGCTCCGGGGAGCTGTTTTTT	CASSDVTSSGELFF
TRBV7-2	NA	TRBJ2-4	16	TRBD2	TGTGCCAGCAGCCACCCACCGGGACTAGCTCGAGACATTCAGTACTTC	CASSHPPGLARDIQYF
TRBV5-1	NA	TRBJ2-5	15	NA	TGCGCCAGCAGCTTGAAAGCGAATCCCGAGGAGACCCAGTACTTC	CASSLKANPEETQYF
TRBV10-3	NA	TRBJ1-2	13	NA	TGTGCCATCAGAACCGACAGGTTCTATGGCTACACCTTC	CAIRTDRFYGYTF
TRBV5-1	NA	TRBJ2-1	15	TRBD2	TGCGCCAGCACCGGACTAGCGGGTGGCTACAATGAGCAGTTCTTC	CASTGLAGGYNEQFF
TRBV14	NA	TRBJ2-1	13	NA	TGTGCCAGCAGCCAAGTTCGGGGGTCTGAGCAGTTCTTC	CASSQVRGSEQFF
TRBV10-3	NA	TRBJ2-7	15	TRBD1	TGTGCCATCAGTACCGGGACAGGGACCTCCCTCGAGCAGTACTTC	CAISTGTGTSLEQYF
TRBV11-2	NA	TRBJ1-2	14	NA	TGTGCCAGCAGCCCCGGCCCGGGGCGTACTGGCTACACCTTC	CASSPGPGRTGYTF
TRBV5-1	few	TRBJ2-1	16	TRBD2	TGCGCCAGCAGTTCGAGGACTAGCGGGGGGTACAATGAGCAGTTCTTC	CASSSRTSGGYNEQFF
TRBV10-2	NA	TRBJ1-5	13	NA	TGCGCCAGCGCGCAGGGTGGCAATCAGCCCCAGCATTTT	CASAQGGNQPQHF
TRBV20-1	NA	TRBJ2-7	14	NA	TGCAGTGCTAGAGAGATTCCCCTAAGGAGCGAGCAGTACTTC	CSAREIPLRSEQYF
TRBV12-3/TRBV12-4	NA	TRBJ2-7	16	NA	TGTGCCAGCAGTTTAGTGGGAGGTGCCTACTCCTACGAGCAGTACTTC	CASSLVGGAYSYEQYF
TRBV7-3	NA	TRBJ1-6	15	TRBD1	TGTGCCAGCAGCTTGACAGGGCCATATAATTCACCCCTCCACTTT	CASSLTGPYNSPLHF
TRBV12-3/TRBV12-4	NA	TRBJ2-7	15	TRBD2	TGTGCCAGCAGTCCCTGGACTAGCGGGGGCTACGAGCAGTACTTC	CASSPWTSGGYEQYF
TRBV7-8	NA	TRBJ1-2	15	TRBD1	TGTGCCAGCAGCTCCAGACAGGGTACGGAGGATGGCTACACCTTC	CASSSRQGTEDGYTF
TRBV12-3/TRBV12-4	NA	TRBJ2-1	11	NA	TGTGCCAGCAGTTTTAGCGATGAGCAGTTCTTC	CASSFSDEQFF
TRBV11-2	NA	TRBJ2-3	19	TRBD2	TGTGCCAGCAGCCATCTCGGACTAGCGGGAGGGCCTAGCACAGATACGCAGTATTTT	CASSHLGLAGGPSTDTQYF
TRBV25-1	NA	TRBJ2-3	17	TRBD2	TGTGCCAGCAGTGAACCGCTGGGTAGCGGGAGGTCAGATACGCAGTATTTT	CASSEPLGSGRSDTQYF
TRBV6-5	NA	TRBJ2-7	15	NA	TGTGCCAGCAGTTACCAACCCAGGGGGGCCTACGAGCAGTACTTC	CASSYQPRGAYEQYF
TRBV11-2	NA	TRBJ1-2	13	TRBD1	TGTGCCAGCAGCCGGGACAGGATCTATGGCTACACCTTC	CASSRDRIYGYTF
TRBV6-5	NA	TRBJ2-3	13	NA	TGTGCCAGCAGTTCAGTGAACACAGATACGCAGTATTTT	CASSSVNTDTQYF
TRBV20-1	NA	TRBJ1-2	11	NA	TGCAGTGCCACCATGAGCTATGGCTACACCTTC	CSATMSYGYTF
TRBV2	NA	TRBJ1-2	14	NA	TGTGCCAGCAGCCCATCAAGAGAGAACTATGGCTACACCTTC	CASSPSRENYGYTF
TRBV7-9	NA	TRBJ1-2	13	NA	TGTGCCAGCAGCTTAGATCTCGGAACGGGCTACACCTTC	CASSLDLGTGYTF
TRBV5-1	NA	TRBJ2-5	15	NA	TGCGCCAGCAGCTTGGGGCAGGGGACCCAAGAGACCCAGTACTTC	CASSLGQGTQETQYF
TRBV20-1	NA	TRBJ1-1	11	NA	TGCAGTACTATTTTAAAGTATTGGGCTTTCTTT	CSTILKYWAFF
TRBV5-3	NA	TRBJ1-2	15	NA	TGTGCCAGAGGCAGGAAGGTTCAGATCTCCTATGGCTACACCTTC	CARGRKVQISYGYTF
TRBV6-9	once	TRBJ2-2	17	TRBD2	TGTGCCAGCAGTTATTCGCCTAGCGGGCCGAACACCGGGGAGCTGTTTTTT	CASSYSPSGPNTGELFF
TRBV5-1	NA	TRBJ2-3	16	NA	TGCGCCAGCAGCTTGGGGAGGGGTATCGGCACAGATACGCAGTATTTT	CASSLGRGIGTDTQYF
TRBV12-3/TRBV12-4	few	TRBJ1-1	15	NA	TGTGCCAGCAGCCACTCAGGGAGGGGGAACACTGAAGCTTTCTTT	CASSHSGRGNTEAFF
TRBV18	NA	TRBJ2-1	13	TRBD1	TGTGCCAGCTCATGGGACAGGGGAAATGAGCAGTTCTTC	CASSWDRGNEQFF
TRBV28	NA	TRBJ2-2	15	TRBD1	TGTGCCAGCAGGACCGGGACAGGTTTTACCGGGGAGCTGTTTTTT	CASRTGTGFTGELFF
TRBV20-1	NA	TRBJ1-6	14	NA	TGCAGTGCCTTACCAGGGATAGTGGATTCACCCCTCCACTTT	CSALPGIVDSPLHF
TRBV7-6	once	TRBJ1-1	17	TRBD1	TGTGCCAGCAGCTTAGTATCAGGGGGGGTAGTGAACACTGAAGCTTTCTTT	CASSLVSGGVVNTEAFF
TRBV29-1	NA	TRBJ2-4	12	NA	TGCAGCGTTGGGGACGCAGAAAACATTCAGTACTTC	CSVGDAENIQYF
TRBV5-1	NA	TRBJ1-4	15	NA	TGCGCCAGCAGCTACCAGACACCAGAGGCTGAAAAACTGTTTTTT	CASSYQTPEAEKLFF
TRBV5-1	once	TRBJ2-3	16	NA	TGCGCCAGCACCCCCCAACAGGGTGTCGGCACAGATACGCAGTATTTT	CASTPQQGVGTDTQYF
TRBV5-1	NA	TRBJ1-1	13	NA	TGCGCCAGTCGAGGGTGGAGGTATGATGAAGCTTTCTTT	CASRGWRYDEAFF
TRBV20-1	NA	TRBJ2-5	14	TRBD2	TGCAGTGCCGAAGCGGGGGGGGTCATAGAGACCCAGTACTTC	CSAEAGGVIETQYF
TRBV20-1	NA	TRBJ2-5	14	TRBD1	TGCAGTGCTGGGACAGGGGGTGGGCTTGAGACCCAGTACTTC	CSAGTGGGLETQYF